This T cell receptor (beta chain) derives from a study of T cell repertoires in cytomegalovirus infection (dated by TCRdb to 2018 to 2020). In terms of the full investigation: Because public TCR beta signatures pointed to carriage of CMV infection together with the matching HLA type, the HLA type of each donor mattered for the analysis.

This clonotype was recorded many times. Its recognized antigen is unknown. Nothing much larger sits one base from this clone, and base qualities are not available. Taken from cysteine to phenylalanine, the CDR3 has 15 residues. Only the CDR3 region is kept as DNA, spanning 45 bases read in frame from base 1. V was cut back by 5 bases and J by 7 bases, leaving a gap of 15 bases between them. From a lookup of the germline V gene, CDR1 and CDR2 are SGHNT and YENEEA. The research as a whole found: In both this cohort and an independent cohort of 352 donors, the cumulative frequency of public TCR beta family members distinguished carriers of CMV infection plus the relevant HLA type. In the ex vivo response, HLA-C-restricted CMV-specific TCR beta clonotypes were dominant, and in two of eight donors the single most frequent clonotype came from this HLA-C-restricted group.

Sequenced using an Illumina HiSeq 1500. TCRdb handled the public reads itself, with Q25 trimming in fastp and clone calling in MiXCR, and kept productive beta chains. Entries that share a CDR3 protein sequence are merged under the most common genes and DNA. The sample table records under 200,000 distinct CDR3 sequences; about a tenth of these occur just once. The ten largest clonotypes hold about 4.2% of the sample. The chain couples TRBV11-3 to TRBJ1-6; possibly the D gene is TRBD1, per 5 matching bases. The clonotype comes from a human donor in good health (CMV status not recorded). Some clones in this sample may be carry-over from other donors' samples. Sequencing was performed on PBMCs. The CDR3 is CASSTGQGQNSPLHF. The nucleotides read TGTGCCAGCAGCACCGGGCAGGGCCAGAATTCACCCCTCCACTTT.